This passage covers 22 T cell receptor beta chains from one sample sequenced in a study of blood T cell repertoires in COVID-19. Profiling relied on immunoSEQ multiplex PCR, and the TCRdb table lists in-frame clones only, not all of them. The table shows 100,000 or so clones, with roughly nine tenths occurring only once. The sequenced sample was peripheral blood. The receptors here all came from a middle-aged man with acute or convalescent COVID-19.

J is TRBJ2-3 and V is TRBV12-3 or TRBV12-4, with D perhaps TRBD2 (5 bases). CDR3 length: 11 residues. The V and J ends lost 3 bases and 8 bases respectively, with 6 bases between them. The CDR3 DNA reads TGTGCCAGCAGTTTGGGAGTTACGCAGTATTTT. Encoded protein: CASSLGVTQYF.

This clone was found once. J is TRBJ2-3 and V is TRBV11-2, with 7 bases identical to TRBD1. Per germline, CDR1 SGHAT and CDR2 FQNNGV. V lost 2 bases to trimming and J lost 2 bases; unmatched junction nucleotides: 4. This CDR3 comprises 15 residues. Here the CDR3 reads CASSLSGGYTDTQYF. The CDR3 bases are TGTGCCAGCAGCTTATCAGGGGGTTACACAGATACGCAGTATTTT.

The chain couples TRBV14 to TRBJ2-7; possibly TRBD1 for D (5 bases). The CDR3 is 13 amino acids. The ends were cut back, 5 bases at V and 7 bases at J, with 15 bases in the middle. Germline CDR1 SGHDN, CDR2 FVKESK. The CDR3 spells CASSAVDTSEQYF. The CDR3 nucleotides read TGTGCCAGCAGCGCCGTGGACACCTCGGAGCAGTACTTC.

The rearrangement uses TRBV7-2 and TRBJ1-5, with D unclear. Trimming removed 2 bases from V and 5 bases from J, with 13 bases in between. Germline lookup yields CDR1 SGHTA and CDR2 FQGNSA. The CDR3 loop spans 15 amino acids. The CDR3 DNA reads TGTGCCAGCAGCTTATCCCTAAATACGTATCAGCCCCAGCATTTT. Amino acids: CASSLSLNTYQPQHF.

The genes are TRBV7-9 and TRBJ1-2, with a possible D match to TRBD1 (5 bases). Germline V gives CDR1 SEHNR, CDR2 FQNEAQ (reference sequence). The V end lost 5 bases, the J end lost 8 bases, and 15 bases lay between the germline ends. The CDR3 length is 13 residues. The CDR3 region has the DNA TGTGCCAGCAGCCCGTCCCCAGGGTGGGGCTACACCTTC. Protein product: CASSPSPGWGYTF.

This chain connects TRBV27 to TRBJ2-3; 7 bases map to TRBD1. This CDR3 has 14 residues. The V and J ends lost 5 bases and 2 bases, in that order; junction bases with no gene match: 4. Germline CDR1 MNHEY, CDR2 SMNVEV (reference sequence). The DNA of the CDR3 is TGTGCCAGCAGTGACAGGGTCCCCACAGATACGCAGTATTTT. This translates into CASSDRVPTDTQYF.

CDR3 residues: CASTPRGTVNQPQHF. DNA of the CDR3: TGTGCCAGCACTCCTCGCGGGACAGTCAATCAGCCCCAGCATTTT. The rearrangement uses TRBV2 and TRBJ1-5, with 7 bases identical to TRBD1. The CDR3 length is 15 residues. Germline V lookup: CDR1 SNHLY, CDR2 FYNNEI. V shed 7 bases, J shed 3 bases, and the junction held 9 bases outside the gene matches.

The rearrangement uses TRBV10-3 and TRBJ2-5, with TRBD2 matching over 7 bases. The CDR3 consists of 15 residues. Germline CDR1 ENHRY, CDR2 SYGVKD. V lost 10 bases to trimming and J lost 2 bases; unmatched junction nucleotides: 13. This CDR3 reads CATGVASGGQETQYF. DNA of the CDR3: TGTGCCACCGGGGTCGCTAGCGGAGGACAAGAGACCCAGTACTTC.

The chain employs TRBV6-5 and TRBJ1-5; TRBD1 might be the D (5 bases). V was clipped by 8 bases and J by 3 bases, with 11 bases between them. Germline CDR1 is MNHEY and CDR2 is SVGAGI. The CDR3 has 13 residues. The CDR3 is CASGARDNQPQHF. CDR3 coding DNA: TGTGCCAGCGGGGCAAGGGACAATCAGCCCCAGCATTTT.

V is TRBV7-9 and J is TRBJ1-1; 8 nucleotides align to TRBD1. This CDR3 is built from 15 residues. From germline, CDR1 is SEHNR and CDR2 FQNEAQ (reference sequence). The V gene end was trimmed by 5 bases and the J gene end by 3 bases; junction bases not matched to a gene: 8. In nucleotides, the CDR3 is TGTGCCAGCAGCCCCGACAGGGGAGGGTACACTGAAGCTTTCTTT. Residues: CASSPDRGGYTEAFF.

The rearrangement uses TRBV4-2 and TRBJ2-1; a weak D match, TRBD1 (6 bases). Germline assignment: CDR1 LGHNA and CDR2 YNFKEQ. The germline V and J ends were trimmed by 4 bases and 12 bases, with 22 bases remaining between them. The CDR3 covers 15 residues. CDR3 sequence reads: CASSRSGRGPRGQFF. The CDR3, as DNA: TGTGCCAGCAGCCGTAGTGGCAGGGGCCCCCGAGGGCAGTTCTTC.

J is TRBJ2-6 and V is TRBV16, with 9 bases lining up with TRBD1. Germline V gene lookup returns CDR1 KGHSY and CDR2 FQNENV. J lost 2 bases, V lost 5 bases, and 1 base had no gene match. The CDR3 sequence is 15 residues long. The DNA of the CDR3 is TGTGCCAGCAGCGGACAGGGGACTGGGGCCAACGTCCTGACTTTC. Its translation is CASSGQGTGANVLTF.

The chain joins TRBV15 to TRBJ2-3; D unclear. V lost 1 base to trimming and J lost 5 bases, with 10 bases between them. The CDR3 contains 14 residues. The germline CDR1 and CDR2 sequences are LNHNV and YYDKDF (reference sequence). The DNA of the CDR3 is TGTGCCACCAGCAGAGTGGGCGCAGGAGATACGCAGTATTTT. This encodes CATSRVGAGDTQYF.

The genes are TRBV9 and TRBJ1-3; D gene uncertain. The germline gives CDR1 SGDLS, CDR2 YYNGEE. Trimming cost V 0 bases and J 0 bases, with 7 bases left between them. This CDR3 spans 15 amino acids. The chain's CDR3 is CASSVGGLSGNTIYF. For the CDR3, the DNA is TGTGCCAGCAGCGTAGGCGGTCTCTCTGGAAACACCATATATTTT.

The CDR3 reads CASSRLGSLASSYNEQFF. CDR3 nucleotides: TGTGCCAGCAGTCGCCTTGGGTCGCTAGCGAGCTCCTACAATGAGCAGTTCTTC. V and J are TRBV27 and TRBJ2-1; a possible D gene is TRBD2 (6 bases). Per the germline V gene, CDR1 is MNHEY and CDR2 is SMNVEV (reference sequence). The ends were cut back, 5 bases at V and 0 bases at J, with 20 bases in the middle. This CDR3 is 18 amino acids long.

V is TRBV7-2 and J is TRBJ2-7; 7 positions match TRBD2. Germline V gene data show CDR1 as SGHTA and CDR2 as FQGNSA. The ends lost 1 base at V and 3 bases at J; junction bases unmatched: 9. The CDR3 runs to 16 residues. The CDR3 spells CASSLGGPGGFYEQYF. CDR3 nucleotide sequence: TGTGCCAGCAGCTTAGGAGGTCCCGGGGGGTTCTACGAGCAGTACTTC.

The chain is built from TRBV15 and TRBJ2-2; TRBD1 aligns across 8 bases. The CDR3 sequence is 17 residues long. Germline CDR1 reads LNHNV; CDR2 reads YYDKDF (reference sequence). Germline trimming cut 0 bases from V and 6 bases from J; bases unmatched to any gene: 9. This CDR3 reads CATSRDGQGAYSGELFF. CDR3 bases: TGTGCCACCAGCAGAGATGGGCAGGGGGCGTATTCCGGGGAGCTGTTTTTT.

This clone was picked up one time. This rearrangement joins TRBV3-1 (or the pseudogene TRBV3-2) to TRBJ1-1, with D perhaps TRBD1 (5 bases). This CDR3 has 14 residues. CDR1 LGHDT and CDR2 YNNKEL come from the germline V gene (reference sequence). V gave up 4 bases and J gave up 1 base, with 10 bases separating them. For the CDR3, the DNA is TGTGCCAGCAGCCTTCGGGGGGGGAACACTGAAGCTTTCTTT. It specifies CASSLRGGNTEAFF.

This chain uses TRBV9 with TRBJ2-5, with 9 bases that match TRBD2. The trim removed 0 bases at V and 2 bases at J, leaving 8 bases unmatched. Germline CDR1 SGDLS, CDR2 YYNGEE. The CDR3 has 17 amino acids. The CDR3 here is CASSVAEAGGYQETQYF. DNA for the CDR3: TGTGCCAGCAGCGTAGCGGAAGCGGGGGGATATCAAGAGACCCAGTACTTC.

This chain links TRBV4-1 with TRBJ2-1; 7 nucleotides agree with TRBD1. V lost 3 bases, J lost 0 bases, and 8 bases stayed unmatched. Looked up from germline, CDR1 is MGHRA and CDR2 is YSYEKL. The CDR3 consists of 17 residues. The CDR3 loop reads CASSHVIGDSSYNEQFF. In nucleotides, the CDR3 is TGCGCCAGCAGCCATGTTATAGGGGACAGCTCCTACAATGAGCAGTTCTTC.

This chain connects TRBV19 to TRBJ2-1, with D tentatively TRBD2 (6 bases). V lost 4 bases and J 5 bases, leaving 12 bases between the germline ends. In germline, CDR1 is LNHDA, CDR2 SQIVND (reference sequence). This CDR3 spans 14 amino acids. The CDR3 region is CASSKGTLDNEQFF. CDR3 in DNA: TGTGCCAGTAGTAAGGGGACTCTAGACAATGAGCAGTTCTTC.

The rearrangement links TRBV18 to TRBJ1-2; TRBD1 matches at 9 bases. The junction had 3 bases not matched to a gene; V was cut back by 2 bases and J by 2 bases. This CDR3 has 15 amino acids. CDR1 KGHSH and CDR2 LQKENI come from the germline V gene. CDR3 DNA: TGTGCCAGCTCACCAGAGACAGGGGGAAACTATGGCTACACCTTC. It specifies CASSPETGGNYGYTF.